A selection of T cell receptor beta chains follows, all from one sample in a study of blood T cell repertoires in COVID-19. Clones were sequenced by immunoSEQ multiplex PCR, and TCRdb holds only the in-frame ones, with some missing. The data contain roughly 76,000 clones, around 90% of them singletons. The source material was peripheral blood. These receptors all come from a man aged 50 to 60 with acute or convalescent COVID-19. CDR3s include the opening cysteine and the closing phenylalanine or tryptophan. The D gene is left open where the match is weak. Clone size is not always given. Where it is, it says once, few, many or a class for expanded clones.

D	V	J	size	length	DNA	CDR3
.	TRBV28	TRBJ2-3	.	13	TGTGCCAGCAGTCCCCGCAGGCCAGATACGCAGTATTTT	CASSPRRPDTQYF
.	TRBV5-4	TRBJ2-5	.	13	TGTGCCAGCAGCAACACTAAACAAGAGACCCAGTACTTC	CASSNTKQETQYF
.	TRBV28	TRBJ1-3	.	17	TGTGCCAGCAGTACAACGGGGGGAGTTTTCTCTGGAAACACCATATATTTT	CASSTTGGVFSGNTIYF
.	TRBV28	TRBJ1-5	once	12	TGTGCCAGCAACAGGGAACGTTTTTCCCAGCATTTT	CASNRERFSQHF
TRBD2	TRBV9	TRBJ2-7	.	13	TGTGCCAGCACGGCGGGAGAGGTAGGCGAGCAGTACTTC	CASTAGEVGEQYF
.	TRBV10-2	TRBJ2-1	few	15	TGCGCCAGCAGTGAGTGGGGGGAGGACTACAATGAGCAGTTCTTC	CASSEWGEDYNEQFF
.	TRBV30	TRBJ2-7	.	11	TGTGCCTGGAGTGTCAGCAGGGAAGAGTACTTC	CAWSVSREEYF
TRBD1	TRBV27	TRBJ1-1	.	15	TGTGCCAGCAGTTGGAAGGGACAGACGAACACTGAAGCTTTCTTT	CASSWKGQTNTEAFF
.	TRBV9	TRBJ1-3	.	13	TGTGCCAGCGGCCGGAGCTCTGGAAACACCATATATTTT	CASGRSSGNTIYF
TRBD1	TRBV25-1	TRBJ1-1	.	16	TGTGCCAGCAGCGGATTCCCGGGACAGGTCAACACTGAAGCTTTCTTT	CASSGFPGQVNTEAFF
.	TRBV19	TRBJ2-2	.	16	TGTGCCAGTGGCAGGGGAACGCGGGAGCTCACCGGGGAGCTGTTTTTT	CASGRGTRELTGELFF
.	TRBV7-2	TRBJ2-5	.	16	TGTGCCAGCAGCTTTCCTAGGATTAGTTGGCAAGAGACCCAGTACTTC	CASSFPRISWQETQYF
TRBD2	TRBV7-3	TRBJ2-3	.	14	TGTGCCAGCAGCTTAAGGGGGAGGGCAGATACGCAGTATTTT	CASSLRGRADTQYF
.	TRBV6-2/TRBV6-3	TRBJ1-5	.	16	TGTGCCAGCAGACCTGGCAGAGTAGCTAGCAATCAGCCCCAGCATTTT	CASRPGRVASNQPQHF
TRBD1	TRBV5-1	TRBJ1-4	.	15	TGCGCCAGCAGGATATCCCTCGGACAGGGCGAAAAACTGTTTTTT	CASRISLGQGEKLFF
.	TRBV7-2	TRBJ2-1	once	14	TGTGCCAGCAGCCCCGAGAGGGTGAACAATGAGCAGTTCTTC	CASSPERVNNEQFF
TRBD1	TRBV18	TRBJ2-1	.	15	TGTGCCAGCTCACCAGGACAGGGGGCTGTAAATGAGCAGTTCTTC	CASSPGQGAVNEQFF
TRBD2	TRBV15	TRBJ2-3	.	23	TGTGCCACCAGCAGAGATGTCAGCCTAGCGGGGGCAACCAGCCCAACTAGCACAGATACGCAGTATTTT	CATSRDVSLAGATSPTSTDTQYF
.	TRBV5-6	TRBJ1-4	.	13	TGTGCCAGCAGAATACACGGAGAAGAAAAACTGTTTTTT	CASRIHGEEKLFF
.	TRBV9	TRBJ1-2	.	16	TGTGCCAGCACCGGACTCCGGGAAGGGATTAAAGGTGGCTACACCTTC	CASTGLREGIKGGYTF
TRBD2	TRBV5-6	TRBJ2-1	.	12	TGTGCCAGCAGCCCCTGGGGGGGTGAGCAGTTCTTC	CASSPWGGEQFF
TRBD1	TRBV7-2	TRBJ1-1	.	14	TGTGCCAGCAGCCCGGGACAGGGCTACACTGAAGCTTTCTTT	CASSPGQGYTEAFF
TRBD2	TRBV28	TRBJ2-5	.	14	TGTGCCAGCAGGGGGACTAGCGGGAGTGAGACCCAGTACTTC	CASRGTSGSETQYF
.	TRBV10-3	TRBJ1-1	.	15	TGTGCCATCAGTGAACTCAGGGGTGGGAACACTGAAGCTTTCTTT	CAISELRGGNTEAFF
.	TRBV11-3	TRBJ2-1	.	13	TGTGCCAGCAGCCCCTCGGGGGTCAATGAGCAGTTCTTC	CASSPSGVNEQFF
.	TRBV5-4	TRBJ2-2	.	17	TGTGCCAGCAGCTTGGGGGGTGGGAGCTTGAACACCGGGGAGCTGTTTTTT	CASSLGGGSLNTGELFF
.	TRBV29-1	TRBJ1-2	.	10	TGCAGCGCGTATGACTATGGCTACACCTTC	CSAYDYGYTF
.	TRBV7-2	TRBJ2-2	.	14	TGTGCCAGCAGAGGGGCTATGAACACCGGGGAGCTGTTTTTT	CASRGAMNTGELFF
TRBD1	TRBV3-1/TRBV3-2	TRBJ1-1	.	15	TGTGCCAGCAGCTTCTCCGGGACAGGGGGCCCTGAAGCTTTCTTT	CASSFSGTGGPEAFF
TRBD2	TRBV7-2	TRBJ2-2	.	14	TGTGCCAGCAGCTTAGATCGGCTAGCGGGAGATTTGTTTTTT	CASSLDRLAGDLFF
.	TRBV3-1/TRBV3-2	TRBJ1-5	.	15	TGTGCCAGCAGCCAAGGCAGGACACCAAATCAGCCCCAGCATTTT	CASSQGRTPNQPQHF
.	TRBV14	TRBJ1-5	.	14	TGTGCCAGCAGCCAAGAGGGCAGTAATCAGCCCCAGCATTTT	CASSQEGSNQPQHF
TRBD1	TRBV7-3	TRBJ1-1	.	12	TGTGCCAGCAGCTCCGACAGGGATGGCGCTTTCTTT	CASSSDRDGAFF
TRBD1	TRBV7-9	TRBJ1-1	.	15	TGTGCCAGCAGCGCCTCCGGGACAGCGAACACTGAAGCTTTCTTT	CASSASGTANTEAFF
TRBD1	TRBV2	TRBJ1-2	.	10	TGTGCCAGCCGCCTCGGACAGGGCTACTTC	CASRLGQGYF
TRBD2	TRBV7-3	TRBJ2-3	.	15	TGTGCCAGCAGCCCCACAGCGGGGGCCACAGATACGCAGTATTTT	CASSPTAGATDTQYF
.	TRBV11-2	TRBJ2-1	.	15	TGTGCCAGCAACAACCCGGGGGGCCGGGACAATGAGCAGTTCTTC	CASNNPGGRDNEQFF
TRBD2	TRBV4-1	TRBJ2-5	.	16	TGCGCCAGCAGCCTGAACGGGGGGATTATTGTGGAGACCCAGTACTTC	CASSLNGGIIVETQYF
TRBD2	TRBV5-1	TRBJ2-1	.	15	TGCGCCAGCAGCTTGGTAGCGGGGCCCCTCAATGAGCAGTTCTTC	CASSLVAGPLNEQFF
.	TRBV4-3	TRBJ1-4	.	15	TGCGCCAGCAGCCAAGATTTAAGCGGCGCCGGGAAACTGTTTTTT	CASSQDLSGAGKLFF